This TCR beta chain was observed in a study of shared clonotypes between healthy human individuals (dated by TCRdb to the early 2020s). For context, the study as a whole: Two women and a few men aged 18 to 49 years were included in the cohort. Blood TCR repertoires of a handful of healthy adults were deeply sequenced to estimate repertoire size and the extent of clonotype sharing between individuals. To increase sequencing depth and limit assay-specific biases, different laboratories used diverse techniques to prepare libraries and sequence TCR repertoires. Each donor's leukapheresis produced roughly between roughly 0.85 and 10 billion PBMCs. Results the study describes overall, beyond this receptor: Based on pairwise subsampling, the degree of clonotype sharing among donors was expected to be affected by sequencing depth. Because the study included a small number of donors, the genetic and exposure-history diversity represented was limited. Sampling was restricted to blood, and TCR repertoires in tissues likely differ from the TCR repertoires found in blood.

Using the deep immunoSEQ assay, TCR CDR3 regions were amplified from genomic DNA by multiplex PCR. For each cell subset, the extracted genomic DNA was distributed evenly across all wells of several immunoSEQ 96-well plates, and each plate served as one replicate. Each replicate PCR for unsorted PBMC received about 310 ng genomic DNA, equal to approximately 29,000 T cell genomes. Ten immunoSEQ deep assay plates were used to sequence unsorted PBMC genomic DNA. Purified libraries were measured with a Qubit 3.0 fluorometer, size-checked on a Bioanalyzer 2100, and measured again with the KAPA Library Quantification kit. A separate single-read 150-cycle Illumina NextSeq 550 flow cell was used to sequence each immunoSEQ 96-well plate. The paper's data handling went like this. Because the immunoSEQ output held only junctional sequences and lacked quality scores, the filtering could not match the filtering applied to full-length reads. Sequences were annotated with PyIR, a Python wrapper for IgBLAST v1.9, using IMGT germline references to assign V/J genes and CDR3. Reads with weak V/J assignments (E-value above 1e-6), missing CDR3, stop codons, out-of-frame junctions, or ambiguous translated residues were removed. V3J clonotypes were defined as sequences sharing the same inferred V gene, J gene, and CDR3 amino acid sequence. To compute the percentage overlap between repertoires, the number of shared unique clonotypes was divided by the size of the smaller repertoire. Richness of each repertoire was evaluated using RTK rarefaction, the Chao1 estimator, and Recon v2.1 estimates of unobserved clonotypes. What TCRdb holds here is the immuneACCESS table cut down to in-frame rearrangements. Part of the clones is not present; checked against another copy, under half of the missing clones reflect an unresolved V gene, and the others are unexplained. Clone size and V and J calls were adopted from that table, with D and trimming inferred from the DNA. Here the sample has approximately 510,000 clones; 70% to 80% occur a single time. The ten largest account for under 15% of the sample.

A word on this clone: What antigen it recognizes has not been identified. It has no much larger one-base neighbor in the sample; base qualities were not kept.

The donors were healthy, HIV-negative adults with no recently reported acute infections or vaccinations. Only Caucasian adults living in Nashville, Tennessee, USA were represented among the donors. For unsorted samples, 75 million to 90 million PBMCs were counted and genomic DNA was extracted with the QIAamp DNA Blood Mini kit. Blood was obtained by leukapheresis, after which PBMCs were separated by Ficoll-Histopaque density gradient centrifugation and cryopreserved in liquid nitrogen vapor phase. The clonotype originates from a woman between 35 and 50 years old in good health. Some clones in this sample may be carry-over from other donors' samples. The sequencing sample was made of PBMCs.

The nucleotide sequence is given as TGTGCCAGCAGCTTAATGAGGGTTAATGAGCAGTTCTTC. Translated, this is CASSLMRVNEQFF. Here the chain combines TRBV11-3 and TRBJ2-1; the D segment could be TRBD2, given 5 matching bases. V and J are truncated by 2 bases and 7 bases respectively, leaving an intervening sequence of 9 bases. CDR1 and CDR2 are read off the germline V gene as SGHNT and YENEEA. The CDR3, from cysteine to phenylalanine, totals 13 residues. The kept DNA is CDR3 alone, 39 bases in frame from the first base.